This T cell receptor (beta chain) was captured by sequencing in a study of blood T cell repertoires in COVID-19. The CDR3 loop spans 12 amino acids. V lost 4 bases, J lost 4 bases, and 7 bases lay in between. Germline values: CDR1 LGHDT, CDR2 YNNKEL (reference sequence). This table comes from immunoSEQ multiplex PCR, and its TCRdb copy is limited to in-frame clones, with some not included. The sample consists of over 200,000 clones, more than 80% of them appearing once. The clonotype originates from a young man with COVID-19, enrolled during active disease. This rearrangement joins TRBV3-1 (or the pseudogene TRBV3-2) to TRBJ1-2; tentatively, D is TRBD1 (5 bases). Sequenced: peripheral blood. CDR3 protein: CASSRGAYGYTF. The DNA of the CDR3 is TGTGCCAGCAGCCGCGGGGCCTATGGCTACACCTTC.